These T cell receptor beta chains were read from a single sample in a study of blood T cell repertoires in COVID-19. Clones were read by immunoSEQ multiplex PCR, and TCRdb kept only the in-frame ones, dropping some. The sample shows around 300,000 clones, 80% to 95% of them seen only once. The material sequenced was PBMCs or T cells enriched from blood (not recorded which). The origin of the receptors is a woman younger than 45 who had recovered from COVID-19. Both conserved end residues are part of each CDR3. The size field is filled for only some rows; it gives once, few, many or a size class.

cdr3_aa: CASSFQSGLAGGLFYEQYF
cdr3_length: 19
v_call: TRBV7-2
clone_size: .

cdr3_aa: CASRGTGQNYGYTF
cdr3_length: 14
v_call: TRBV11-2
clone_size: .

cdr3_aa: CASSYGGTGNQPQHF
cdr3_length: 15
v_call: TRBV6-5
clone_size: once

cdr3_aa: CASSWTGSNQPQHF
cdr3_length: 14
v_call: TRBV11-2
clone_size: .

cdr3_aa: CASSVTGGMNTEAFF
cdr3_length: 15
v_call: TRBV19
clone_size: once

cdr3_aa: CASSGTGNQPQHF
cdr3_length: 13
v_call: TRBV12-3/TRBV12-4
clone_size: .

cdr3_aa: CASSQSGESTDTQYF
cdr3_length: 15
v_call: TRBV4-2
clone_size: many

cdr3_aa: CASSFGTGVSAGELFF
cdr3_length: 16
v_call: TRBV7-9
clone_size: .

cdr3_aa: CASSRTSGSSYEQYF
cdr3_length: 15
v_call: TRBV5-5
clone_size: .

cdr3_aa: CASSQYSGTTGELFF
cdr3_length: 15
v_call: TRBV11-1
clone_size: .

cdr3_aa: CASSSGTGVSYEQYF
cdr3_length: 15
v_call: TRBV4-3
clone_size: .

cdr3_aa: CASSFDGGPSYGYTF
cdr3_length: 15
v_call: TRBV7-2
clone_size: once

cdr3_aa: CASSTGASNQPQHF
cdr3_length: 14
v_call: TRBV19
clone_size: few

cdr3_aa: CASSYAGGPTGELFF
cdr3_length: 15
v_call: TRBV27
clone_size: few

cdr3_aa: CASSLQGQSHNSPLHF
cdr3_length: 16
v_call: TRBV11-2
clone_size: .

cdr3_aa: CASSLGQGDYGYTF
cdr3_length: 14
v_call: TRBV7-9
clone_size: .

cdr3_aa: CASSFGGKDTQYF
cdr3_length: 13
v_call: TRBV11-3
clone_size: .

cdr3_aa: CASSRDRGDYGYTF
cdr3_length: 14
v_call: TRBV7-9
clone_size: .

cdr3_aa: CASSSPGLGYNEQFF
cdr3_length: 15
v_call: TRBV27
clone_size: .

cdr3_aa: CASSSDRVTTNEKLFF
cdr3_length: 16
v_call: TRBV18
clone_size: .

cdr3_aa: CATSRHHSSGANVLTF
cdr3_length: 16
v_call: TRBV15
clone_size: few

cdr3_aa: CASSGTGVYEQYF
cdr3_length: 13
v_call: TRBV7-8
clone_size: .

cdr3_aa: CASSIGGTSGSDEQFF
cdr3_length: 16
v_call: TRBV19
clone_size: .

cdr3_aa: CASSLNGAGDIF
cdr3_length: 12
v_call: TRBV5-4
clone_size: .

cdr3_aa: CASSVAGERYNEQFF
cdr3_length: 15
v_call: TRBV10-1
clone_size: .

cdr3_aa: CSASLGDFRPQHF
cdr3_length: 13
v_call: TRBV20-1
clone_size: few

cdr3_aa: CASSQASIAAKNIQYF
cdr3_length: 16
v_call: TRBV3-1/TRBV3-2
clone_size: .

cdr3_aa: CASSLNGGEYEQYF
cdr3_length: 14
v_call: TRBV7-9
clone_size: .

cdr3_aa: CAWMVAYEQYF
cdr3_length: 11
v_call: TRBV30
clone_size: .

cdr3_aa: CASMQTGYNSPLHF
cdr3_length: 14
v_call: TRBV6-5
clone_size: .

cdr3_aa: CASRLASEQFF
cdr3_length: 11
v_call: TRBV2
clone_size: .

cdr3_aa: CASSLTGTRPGEQYF
cdr3_length: 15
v_call: TRBV3-1/TRBV3-2
clone_size: .

cdr3_aa: CASSLALAAYNEQFF
cdr3_length: 15
v_call: TRBV11-2
clone_size: once

cdr3_aa: CASSPQDGLNQPQHF
cdr3_length: 15
v_call: TRBV4-1
clone_size: .

cdr3_aa: CASSYGGANTEAFF
cdr3_length: 14
v_call: TRBV6-2/TRBV6-3
clone_size: .

cdr3_aa: CASSPRDKETQYF
cdr3_length: 13
v_call: TRBV19
clone_size: .

cdr3_aa: CASSPILTSGGSYEQYF
cdr3_length: 17
v_call: TRBV27
clone_size: .

cdr3_aa: CASSPLAGGSYEQYF
cdr3_length: 15
v_call: TRBV9
clone_size: .

cdr3_aa: CASSYRGTGRNSEAFF
cdr3_length: 16
v_call: TRBV28
clone_size: .